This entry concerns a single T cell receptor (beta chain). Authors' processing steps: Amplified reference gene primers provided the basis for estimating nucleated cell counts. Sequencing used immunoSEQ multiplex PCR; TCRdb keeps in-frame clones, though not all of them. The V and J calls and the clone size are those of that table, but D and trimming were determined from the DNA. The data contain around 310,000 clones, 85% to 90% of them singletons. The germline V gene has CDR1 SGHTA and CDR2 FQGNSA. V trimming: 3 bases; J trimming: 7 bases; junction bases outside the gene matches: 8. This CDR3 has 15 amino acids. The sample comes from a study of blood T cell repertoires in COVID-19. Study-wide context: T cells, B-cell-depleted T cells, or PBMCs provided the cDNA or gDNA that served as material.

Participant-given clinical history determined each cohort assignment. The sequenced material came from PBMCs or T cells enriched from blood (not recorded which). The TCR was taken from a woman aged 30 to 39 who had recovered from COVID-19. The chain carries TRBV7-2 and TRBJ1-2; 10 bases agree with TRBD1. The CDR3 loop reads CASSFRRQGARGYTF. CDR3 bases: TGTGCCAGCAGCTTTCGGAGACAGGGGGCGCGTGGCTACACCTTC.